What follows are 20 T cell receptor beta chains derived from one specimen sequenced in a study of T cells after yellow fever vaccination (dated by TCRdb to the late 2010s). Read against the paper, the sample's treatment or condition label means: live attenuated yellow fever vaccine strain. The method was 5' RACE. Sequencing relied on an Illumina HiSeq 2500. TCRdb reworked the public reads: Q25 trimming with fastp, MiXCR clone assembly, productive beta chains retained. Rows with a matching CDR3 protein are joined into one entry that keeps the most common DNA and genes. Counted in this sample were around 400,000 distinct CDR3 sequences; around a tenth of them appeared once. The biggest ten clones account for roughly 18% of the sample. This specimen was PBMCs, taken on the day of the first yellow fever vaccination. Source of these receptors: a young man who received the YFV17D yellow fever vaccine.

This clonotype was observed a handful of times. The genes are TRBV20-1 and TRBJ1-5; D ambiguous. Trimming stripped 6 bases from V and 2 bases from J, with 5 bases between. The CDR3 runs 11 residues. The germline V gene encodes CDR1 DFQATT and CDR2 SNEGSKA (reference sequence). DNA for the CDR3: TGCAGTGCGGTAGGCAATCAGCCCCAGCATTTT. This sequence encodes CSAVGNQPQHF.

This chain links TRBV4-2 with TRBJ2-3; no firm D call. The germline V gene encodes CDR1 LGHNA and CDR2 YNFKEQ. V lost 5 bases to trimming and J lost 1 base, with 13 bases between them. The CDR3 consists of 15 residues. The CDR3 DNA follows: TGTGCCAGCAGCGATGGGGTTGTGGGCACAGATACGCAGTATTTT. Translation gives CASSDGVVGTDTQYF.

The V and J genes are TRBV7-8 and TRBJ2-2; possible D gene TRBD1, 6 bases. This CDR3 spans 15 amino acids. V was clipped by 2 bases and J by 3 bases, with 10 bases between them. The germline CDR1 and CDR2 sequences are SGHVS and FQNEAQ. The CDR3 DNA is TGTGCCAGCAGCTTATTGGGGGCGGACACCGGGGAGCTGTTTTTT. Amino acid sequence: CASSLLGADTGELFF.

The table lists this clonotype with a few counts. The V gene is TRBV20-1, the J gene TRBJ1-2; 8 bases map to TRBD1. Germline CDR1 and CDR2: DFQATT and SNEGSKA (reference sequence). Trimming took 2 bases from V and 8 from J; bases not matched to a gene: 10. The CDR3 runs 14 residues. DNA for the CDR3: TGCAGTGCTAGACCTGGACAGGGAAGGTCGGGCTACACCTTC. Its translation: CSARPGQGRSGYTF.

The genes are TRBV4-1 and TRBJ1-1; TRBD1 is a possible D gene (5 bases). CDR1 and CDR2 from the germline V gene are MGHRA and YSYEKL. Trimming took 3 bases from V and 5 from J, leaving 10 bases between them. This CDR3 region has 13 residues. The CDR3 DNA reads TGCGCCAGCAGCCAGGGGGTGGTAACTGAAGCTTTCTTT. Amino acid sequence: CASSQGVVTEAFF.

This clonotype was detected many times. The rearrangement joins TRBV20-1 to TRBJ2-1; 8 bases align to TRBD2. CDR1 and CDR2 (germline): DFQATT, SNEGSKA (reference sequence). Unmatched junction bases numbered 1, after V lost 5 bases and J lost 1 base. The CDR3 contains 13 residues. CDR3 nucleotides: TGCAGTGCTGGACTAGCATCCTACAATGAGCAGTTCTTC. Amino acid sequence: CSAGLASYNEQFF.

This clonotype was picked up a small number of times. The chain is built from TRBV7-8 and TRBJ2-1; TRBD1 matches at 10 bases. CDR1 is SGHVS and CDR2 is FQNEAQ in the germline V gene. CDR3 length: 15 amino acids. V gave up 5 bases and J gave up 3 bases; unmatched junction bases: 4. In nucleotides, the CDR3 is TGTGCCAGCAGCCGGACAGGGGGGTACTACAATGAGCAGTTCTTC. This translates into CASSRTGGYYNEQFF.

CDR3 amino acids: CAISDPGGLDNEQFF. CDR3 DNA: TGTGCCATCAGCGACCCGGGTGGGCTAGACAATGAGCAGTTCTTC. The chain joins TRBV10-3 to TRBJ2-1; D unresolved. The CDR3 runs 15 residues. With 6 bases removed from V and 5 bases from J, the gap between germline ends came to 17 bases. Germline V lookup: CDR1 ENHRY, CDR2 SYGVKD.

This clonotype was counted only a few times. The chain combines TRBV3-1 with TRBJ1-6; 8 nucleotides agree with TRBD1. Germline assignment: CDR1 LGHDT and CDR2 YNNKEL (reference sequence). J lost 1 base, V lost 2 bases, and 7 bases had no gene match. The CDR3 extends over 18 amino acids. In DNA form, the CDR3 reads TGTGCCAGCAGCCAATCCGGGACAGGAGGTTCCTATAATTCACCCCTCCACTTT. Protein product: CASSQSGTGGSYNSPLHF.

The sample holds a few counts of this clonotype. The V gene is TRBV3-1, the J gene TRBJ2-3; a possible D gene is TRBD2 (5 bases). The CDR3 length is 12 residues. Looked up from germline, CDR1 is LGHDT and CDR2 is YNNKEL (reference sequence). Trimming stripped 4 bases from V and 10 bases from J, with 12 bases between. In DNA form, the CDR3 reads TGTGCCAGCAGCCCGACGGGAATCGCGCAGTATTTT. Its translation: CASSPTGIAQYF.

This clonotype appeared a few times. The chain recombines TRBV5-1 with TRBJ2-1, with a tentative D call TRBD1 (6 bases). Trimming left V 0 bases short and J 0 bases short, with 13 bases between. The CDR3 runs 17 residues. Germline V CDR1 and CDR2: SGHRS, YFSETQ. In nucleotides, the CDR3 is TGCGCCAGCAGCTTGGCCTCCAGGGGCCGCTCCTACAATGAGCAGTTCTTC. It encodes CASSLASRGRSYNEQFF.

V and J are TRBV7-8 and TRBJ1-6; tentatively, D is TRBD1 (5 bases). There are 16 residues in the CDR3. The V end was cut by 0 bases, the J end by 5 bases, with 11 bases between. Germline CDR1 reads SGHVS; CDR2 reads FQNEAQ. The CDR3 is CASSLARGSNNSPLHF. CDR3 nucleotides: TGTGCCAGCAGCTTAGCAAGGGGATCAAATAATTCACCCCTCCACTTT.

V usage is TRBV7-2 and J usage is TRBJ2-5; D not resolved. Deletions cut 3 bases from V and 10 bases from J, with 9 bases between. Per the germline V gene, CDR1 is SGHTA and CDR2 is FQGNSA. The CDR3 is made up of 11 amino acids. The CDR3: CASSLGPGQYF. CDR3 DNA sequence: TGTGCCAGCAGCTTGGGCCCCGGCCAGTACTTC.

The V and J genes are TRBV7-6 and TRBJ1-4, with D hard to call. This CDR3 contains 14 residues. Germline V gene data show CDR1 as SGHVS and CDR2 as FNYEAQ. With 5 bases removed from V and 0 bases from J, the gap between germline ends came to 7 bases. CDR3 DNA: TGTGCCAGCAGCCTTTTTGCAACTAATGAAAAACTGTTTTTT. Its protein product is CASSLFATNEKLFF. Looking up the rest from reference TRBV7-6 and TRBJ1-4 gives the full variable domain: GAGVSQSPRYKVTKRGQDVALRCDPISGHVSLYWYRQALGQGPEFLTYFNYEAQQDKSGLPNDRFSAERPEGSISTLTIQRTEQRDSAMYRCASSLFATNEKLFFGSGTQLSVL.

The chain is built from TRBV7-2 and TRBJ2-5; D unclear. CDR1 is SGHTA, CDR2 FQGNSA, per germline. V was pared by 4 bases and J by 1 base, with 7 bases between. The CDR3 sequence is 13 residues long. CDR3 nucleotides: TGTGCCAGCAGCTCCCGGACCCAAGAGACCCAGTACTTC. The encoded protein is CASSSRTQETQYF.

This clonotype has at least ten counts. The chain combines TRBV4-3 with TRBJ2-1, with D possibly matching TRBD1 (5 bases). Trimming stripped 0 bases from V and 6 bases from J, with 15 bases between. The length of the CDR3 is 16 residues. Germline V lookup: CDR1 LGHNA, CDR2 YSLEER. The CDR3 sequence is CASSQDWGQGVNEQFF. The CDR3 nucleotides are TGCGCCAGCAGCCAAGATTGGGGTCAGGGTGTCAATGAGCAGTTCTTC.

This clonotype was detected ten times or more. This chain uses TRBV7-2 with TRBJ1-1, with D maybe TRBD1 (5 bases). The V gene's germline CDR1 is SGHTA and CDR2 FQGNSA. V was cut by 4 bases and J by 1 base, with 10 bases left in between. The CDR3 runs to 14 residues. This CDR3 is CASSSRRGNTEAFF. CDR3 DNA: TGTGCCAGCAGCTCCAGGAGGGGGAACACTGAAGCTTTCTTT.

This clonotype was detected only a few times. J is TRBJ2-1 and V is TRBV3-1, with TRBD2 matching 14 bases. Germline V lookup: CDR1 LGHDT, CDR2 YNNKEL (reference sequence). The V gene end was trimmed by 4 bases and the J gene end by 7 bases; junction bases not matched to a gene: 6. The length of the CDR3 is 16 residues. CDR3 nucleotides: TGTGCCAGCAGCCTAGGACTAGCGGGGGGCTGGAATGAGCAGTTCTTC. This encodes CASSLGLAGGWNEQFF.

This clonotype turned up a few times. As DNA, the CDR3 is TGTGCCAGCAGTCCTACAGGGGGCGGTGGCTACACCTTC. Translating gives CASSPTGGGGYTF. The chain carries TRBV7-2 and TRBJ1-2; 9 bases are shared with TRBD1. Trimming cost V 6 bases and J 7 bases; bases outside gene matches: 6. This CDR3 comprises 13 residues. The germline V gene encodes CDR1 SGHTA and CDR2 FQGNSA. The full variable domain, rest sourced from reference TRBV7-2 and TRBJ1-2, is GAGVSQSPSNKVTEKGKDVELRCDPISGHTALYWYRQSLGQGLEFLIYFQGNSAPDKSGLPSDRFSAERTGGSVSTLTIQRTQQEDSAVYLCASSPTGGGGYTFGSGTRLTVV.

This chain uses TRBV4-3 with TRBJ2-7; D possibly uses TRBD1 or TRBD2 (6 bases each). Per the germline V gene, CDR1 is LGHNA and CDR2 is YSLEER. The CDR3 has 14 amino acids. The V end lost 0 bases, the J end lost 6 bases, and 12 bases lay between the germline ends. This CDR3 is CASSQDWRGVEQYF. CDR3 coding DNA: TGCGCCAGCAGCCAAGATTGGAGGGGGGTCGAGCAGTACTTC.